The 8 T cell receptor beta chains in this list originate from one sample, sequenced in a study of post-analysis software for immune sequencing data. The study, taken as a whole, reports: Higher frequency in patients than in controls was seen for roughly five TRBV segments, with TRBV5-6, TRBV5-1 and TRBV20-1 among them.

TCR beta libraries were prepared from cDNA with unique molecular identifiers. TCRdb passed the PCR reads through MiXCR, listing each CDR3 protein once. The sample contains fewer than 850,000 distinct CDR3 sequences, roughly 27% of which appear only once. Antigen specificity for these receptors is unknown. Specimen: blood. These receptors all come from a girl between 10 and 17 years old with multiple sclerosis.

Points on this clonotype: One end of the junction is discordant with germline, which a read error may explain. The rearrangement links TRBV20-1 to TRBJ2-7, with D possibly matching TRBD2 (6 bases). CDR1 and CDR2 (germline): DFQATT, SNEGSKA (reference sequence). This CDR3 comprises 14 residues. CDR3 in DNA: TGCAGTGCTAGAGATCATGGGGGGACCTACAAGCAGTACTTC. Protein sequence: CSARDHGGTYKQYF.

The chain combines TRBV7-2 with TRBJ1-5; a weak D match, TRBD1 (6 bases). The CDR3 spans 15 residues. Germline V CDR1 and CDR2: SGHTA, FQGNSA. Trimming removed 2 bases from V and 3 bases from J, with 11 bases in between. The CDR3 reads CASSLSRGHNQPQHF. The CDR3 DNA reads TGTGCCAGCAGCTTAAGCAGGGGACACAATCAGCCCCAGCATTTT.

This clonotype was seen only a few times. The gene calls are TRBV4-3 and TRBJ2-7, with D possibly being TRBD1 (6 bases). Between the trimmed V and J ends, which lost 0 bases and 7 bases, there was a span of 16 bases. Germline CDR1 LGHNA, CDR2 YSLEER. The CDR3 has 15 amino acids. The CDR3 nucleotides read TGCGCCAGCAGCCAAGACCGGGACAACTTGGGGGAGCAGTACTTC. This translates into CASSQDRDNLGEQYF.

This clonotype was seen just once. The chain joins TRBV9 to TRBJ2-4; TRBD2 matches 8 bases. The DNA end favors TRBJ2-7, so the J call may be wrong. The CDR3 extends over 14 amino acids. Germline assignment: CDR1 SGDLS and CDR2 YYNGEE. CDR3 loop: CASSVVPGGDEQYF. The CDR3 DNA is TGTGCCAGCAGCGTAGTCCCGGGGGGGGACGAGCAGTACTTC.

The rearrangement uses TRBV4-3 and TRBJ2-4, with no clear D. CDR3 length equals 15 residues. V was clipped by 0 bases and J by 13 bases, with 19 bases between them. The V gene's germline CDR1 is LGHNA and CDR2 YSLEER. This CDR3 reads CASSQDRLGSIGQYF. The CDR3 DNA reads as TGCGCCAGCAGCCAAGATCGGCTAGGGTCGATTGGGCAGTACTTC.

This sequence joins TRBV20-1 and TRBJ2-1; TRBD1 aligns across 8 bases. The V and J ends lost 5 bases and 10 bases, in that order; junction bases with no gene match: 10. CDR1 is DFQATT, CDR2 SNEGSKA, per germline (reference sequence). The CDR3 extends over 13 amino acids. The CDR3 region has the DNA TGCAGTGCTTCTTGGACAGGGCACTACGAGCAGTTCTTC. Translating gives CSASWTGHYEQFF.

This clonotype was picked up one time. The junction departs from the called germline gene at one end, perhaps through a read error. The CDR3 protein is CANSSGTVQETQYF. The CDR3 DNA follows: TGCGCCAACAGCTCCGGGACAGTCCAAGAGACCCAGTACTTC. V usage is TRBV5-1 and J usage is TRBJ2-5; 7 bases are a match to TRBD1. The CDR3 is 14 amino acids. Looked up from germline, CDR1 is SGHRS and CDR2 is YFSETQ. Supplemented by reference TRBV5-1 and TRBJ2-5, the full variable domain reads KAGVTQTPRYLIKTRGQQVTLSCSPISGHRSVSWYQQTPGQGLQFLFEYFSETQRNKGNFPGRFSGRQFSNSRSEMNVSTLELGDSALYLCANSSGTVQETQYFGPGTRLLVL.

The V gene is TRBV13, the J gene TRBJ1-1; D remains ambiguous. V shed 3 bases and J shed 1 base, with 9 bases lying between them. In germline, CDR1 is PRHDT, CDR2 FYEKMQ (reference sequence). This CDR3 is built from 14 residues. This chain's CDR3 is CASSLVPENTEAFF. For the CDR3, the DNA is TGTGCCAGCAGCTTGGTGCCAGAGAACACTGAAGCTTTCTTT.